This section outlines one T cell receptor beta chain sequence together with its context. What it binds is unknown. Study processing details: ImmunoSEQ yielded junction-only sequences lacking quality scores, so filtering differed. Only in-frame clones appear in the TCRdb table, and some are missing; sequencing was by immunoSEQ multiplex PCR. That table gives V, J and clone size, and the DNA gave D and trimming. In the table there are approximately 2.5 million clones, about 92% of which are singletons. This sample was taken from a study of shared clonotypes between healthy human individuals. Healthy and HIV-negative, the adult donors had no recent acute infections or vaccinations. The donor cohort consisted entirely of Caucasian adults residing in Nashville, Tennessee. The CDR3 sequence is 16 residues long. Per the germline V gene, CDR1 is LNHDA and CDR2 is SQIVND (reference sequence). Trimming took off 3 bases at V and 4 bases at J, with 18 bases between the two ends.

Findings and limits, study-wide: Specimens sampled were limited to blood, with tissue repertoires likely differing.

Input material: naive CD4+ T cells sorted from blood. Subset described: CD45RA+ positively selected. This rearrangement joins TRBV19 to TRBJ1-1; TRBD1 is a possible D gene (5 bases). This TCR was recovered from a man in his late teens or twenties in good health. CDR3 nucleotide sequence: TGTGCCAGTAGTATGGGAAGGAAGCAGGGAGGCACTGAAGCTTTCTTT. It encodes CASSMGRKQGGTEAFF. Together with reference TRBV19 and TRBJ1-1, the CDR3 gives the full variable domain: DGGITQSPKYLFRKEGQNVTLSCEQNLNHDAMYWYRQDPGQGLRLIYYSQIVNDFQKGDIAEGYSVSREKKESFPLTVTSAQKNPTAFYLCASSMGRKQGGTEAFFGQGTRLTVV.